This T cell receptor beta chain was sequenced during a study of T cell repertoires in cytomegalovirus infection. Across the whole study: HLA-C-restricted CMV epitopes, recently identified, and well-studied HLA-B-restricted ones were used by the study. Public TCR beta signatures marked donors with CMV infection and the matching HLA. Regarding the study as a whole: CMV carriers with the relevant HLA were identified by cumulative public TCR beta family frequency. The ex vivo response was dominated by HLA-C-restricted CMV-specific TCR beta clonotypes.

V lost 5 bases, J lost 3 bases, and 5 bases stayed unmatched. The CDR3 length is 15 residues. For this clonotype: Its target is unknown.

TCRdb re-analysed the reads in MiXCR, keeping a single row per CDR3 protein. There are roughly 570,000 distinct CDR3 sequences in the sample; approximately 40% occur only once, and around 48% lies in the top ten. The sample in question was cultured PBMCs, obtained from culture after CMV antigen stimulation. The V and J genes are TRBV12-3 or TRBV12-4 and TRBJ2-2, with 8 bases identical to TRBD2. This receptor was identified in a human donor in good health (CMV status not recorded). Some clones in this sample may be carry-over from other donors' samples. CDR3 region: CASSGSGGDTGELFF. In nucleotides, the CDR3 is TGTGCCAGCAGTGGATCGGGGGGGGACACCGGGGAGCTGTTTTTT.